Below are 20 T cell receptor beta chains sequenced from a single sample in a study of OX40 agonist ivuxolimab in advanced cancers. Measured with immunoSEQ multiplex PCR; TCRdb has only the in-frame clones, and not every one. This table holds some 48,000 clones, roughly three quarters found once. The material sequenced was CD4+ or CD8+ T cells sorted from blood, taken in a trial of the OX40 agonist ivuxolimab. The source is an adult with an advanced solid tumor such as melanoma, head and neck, liver or kidney cancer.

The chain combines TRBV14 with TRBJ1-2; maybe TRBD1 (6 bases). CDR3 length: 14 amino acids. The V and J ends lost 5 bases and 5 bases respectively, with 15 bases between them. Looked up from germline, CDR1 is SGHDN and CDR2 is FVKESK. DNA of the CDR3: TGTGCCAGCAGCACTCGGACAGAACGATATGGCTACACCTTC. Translated: CASSTRTERYGYTF.

The rearrangement links TRBV7-2 to TRBJ1-1; D is undetermined. CDR3 length equals 15 residues. The V end lost 5 bases, the J end lost 5 bases, and 18 bases lay between the germline ends. Germline CDR1 and CDR2: SGHTA and FQGNSA. The CDR3 DNA follows: TGTGCCAGCAGCCCCCCCCGGGCCCTCGATACTGAAGCTTTCTTT. Its translation is CASSPPRALDTEAFF.

This chain joins TRBV30 and TRBJ2-1, with D unclear. This CDR3 has 16 amino acids. V lost 0 bases, J lost 2 bases, and 14 bases lay in between. Germline lookup yields CDR1 GTSNPN and CDR2 SVGIG (reference sequence). CDR3 bases: TGTGCCTGGAGTGTACCCCCCACGGTCACCTACAATGAGCAGTTCTTC. Its translation: CAWSVPPTVTYNEQFF.

This rearrangement joins TRBV19 to TRBJ1-4; 7 bases are shared with TRBD1. Trimming at V came to 6 bases and at J to 7 bases, leaving 11 bases not matched to a gene. Germline lookup yields CDR1 LNHDA and CDR2 SQIVND (reference sequence). The CDR3 consists of 15 residues. CDR3 sequence: CASSLTRQGGEKLFF. CDR3 sequence (DNA): TGTGCCAGTAGCTTGACACGACAGGGCGGTGAAAAACTGTTTTTT.

The rearrangement joins TRBV7-6 to TRBJ2-1; 8 positions match TRBD2. V dropped 0 bases and J dropped 6; count of bases not matched to a gene: 4. Germline V gene lookup returns CDR1 SGHVS and CDR2 FNYEAQ. CDR3 size: 15 residues. The CDR3: CASSLAMSGSNEQFF. The CDR3 coding sequence is TGTGCCAGCAGCTTAGCGATGAGCGGGAGCAATGAGCAGTTCTTC.

This clone was recorded a few times. The identical CDR3 is also encoded by other nucleotide sequences in the sample. The chain recombines TRBV30 with TRBJ2-6; possible D gene TRBD1, 6 bases. CDR1 and CDR2 from the germline V gene are GTSNPN and SVGIG (reference sequence). V was pared by 4 bases and J by 1 base, with 17 bases between. The CDR3 runs to 17 residues. The CDR3 coding sequence is TGTGCCTGGACCAGGGGACGGACAAGATCTGGGGCCAACGTCCTGACTTTC. This gives the protein CAWTRGRTRSGANVLTF.

The chain links TRBV28 to TRBJ1-2; 9 bases are shared with TRBD1. The V segment lost 5 bases and the J segment 5 bases; nucleotides outside the gene matches: 3. The CDR3 is 13 amino acids. Germline V CDR1 and CDR2: MDHEN, SYDVKM. Here the CDR3 DNA reads TGTGCCAGCAGTCTGGGACAGGGATATGGCTACACCTTC. It specifies CASSLGQGYGYTF.

The CDR3 loop is CASSADGSSYNEQFF. The CDR3 bases are TGCGCCAGCAGCGCGGACGGGAGCTCCTACAATGAGCAGTTCTTC. The V gene is TRBV5-1, the J gene TRBJ2-1; tentative D call: TRBD2 (6 bases). V was clipped by 4 bases and J by 0 bases, with 11 bases between them. This CDR3 comprises 15 residues. The germline CDR1 and CDR2 sequences are SGHRS and YFSETQ.

The gene calls are TRBV4-1 and TRBJ1-1, with a weak D call TRBD1 (6 bases). This CDR3 comprises 16 residues. The germline gives CDR1 MGHRA, CDR2 YSYEKL. V lost 3 bases and J lost 1, with 15 bases in between. CDR3 amino acids: CASSQLAFRGNTEAFF. DNA for the CDR3: TGCGCCAGCAGCCAGTTAGCTTTCAGGGGGAACACTGAAGCTTTCTTT.

This chain joins TRBV27 and TRBJ2-7; either TRBD1 or TRBD2 may supply D (5 bases each). Germline loops: CDR1 MNHEY, CDR2 SMNVEV (reference sequence). V shed 4 bases and J shed 4 bases, with 17 bases lying between them. This CDR3 has 15 amino acids. CDR3 in DNA: TGTGCCAGCAGTTACCGGGACGGGATTTTGTACGAGCAGTACTTC. Protein product: CASSYRDGILYEQYF.

This chain connects TRBV30 to TRBJ1-6; D remains unclear. The CDR3 sequence is 14 residues long. CDR1 GTSNPN and CDR2 SVGIG come from the germline V gene (reference sequence). The V and J ends lost 0 bases and 7 bases respectively, with 10 bases between them. The CDR3 coding sequence is TGTGCCTGGAGTGTTTCCCAGTGGAATTCACCCCTCCACTTT. The encoded protein is CAWSVSQWNSPLHF.

Points on this clone: One end of the junction varies from germline; a read error may be responsible. The gene calls are TRBV7-9 and TRBJ2-5; 9 nucleotides align to TRBD1. Germline V gene sequence: CDR1 SEHNR, CDR2 FQNEAQ (reference sequence). The CDR3 runs to 16 residues. In nucleotides, the CDR3 is TGTGCCAGCAACTTAGCCCCGACAGGGGGCCAAGAGACCCAGTACTTC. Its protein product is CASNLAPTGGQETQYF.

The V and J genes are TRBV30 and TRBJ2-6; 8 bases fit TRBD1. The CDR3 sequence is 17 residues long. Germline V gene data show CDR1 as GTSNPN and CDR2 as SVGIG (reference sequence). With V trimmed by 3 bases and J by 1 base, 8 bases remained unmatched. CDR3 nucleotides: TGTGCCTGGAGCAGGGGGCGCAGTAAATCTGGGGCCAACGTCCTGACTTTC. It codes for CAWSRGRSKSGANVLTF.

V usage is TRBV9 and J usage is TRBJ1-6; D gene ambiguous. V was clipped by 0 bases and J by 8 bases, with 12 bases between them. This CDR3 region has 15 residues. The V gene's germline CDR1 is SGDLS and CDR2 YYNGEE. In nucleotides, the CDR3 is TGTGCCAGCAGCGTAGGAGGAACGTGGGATTCACCCCTCCACTTT. This codes for CASSVGGTWDSPLHF. Using reference TRBV9 and TRBJ1-6 for the parts outside the CDR3, the full variable domain is DSGVTQTPKHLITATGQRVTLRCSPRSGDLSVYWYQQSLDQGLQFLIQYYNGEERAKGNILERFSAQQFPDLHSELNLSSLELGDSALYFCASSVGGTWDSPLHFGNGTRLTVT.

The chain is built from TRBV28 and TRBJ1-2; D might be TRBD1 (6 bases). V shed 6 bases and J shed 4 bases, with 12 bases lying between them. CDR1 and CDR2 (germline): MDHEN, SYDVKM. This CDR3 region has 13 residues. CDR3 protein: CASSPGQSYGYTF. Here the CDR3 DNA reads TGTGCCAGCAGCCCCGGACAGTCCTATGGCTACACCTTC.

The rearrangement uses TRBV30 and TRBJ1-2, with 9 bases fitting TRBD1. Trimming took 1 base from V and 4 from J; bases not matched to a gene: 4. The CDR3 is 14 residues long. Germline V gene data show CDR1 as GTSNPN and CDR2 as SVGIG (reference sequence). In DNA, the CDR3 is TGTGCCTGGAGTGAGGACAGGGGATTCTATGGCTACACCTTC. Its translation is CAWSEDRGFYGYTF.

The chain is built from TRBV6-1 and TRBJ2-7, with unresolved D. There are 11 residues in the CDR3. Germline assignment: CDR1 MNHNS and CDR2 SASEGT. With 1 base removed from V and 4 bases from J, the gap between germline ends came to 2 bases. The CDR3 DNA is TGTGCCAGCAGTGAAGGTTACGAGCAGTACTTC. Translated, it gives CASSEGYEQYF.

This clone appeared a single time. The V and J genes are TRBV6-5 and TRBJ2-5, with D possibly matching TRBD2 (6 bases). V was clipped by 2 bases and J by 9 bases, with 16 bases between them. The CDR3 spans 14 residues. Germline CDR1 is MNHEY and CDR2 is SVGAGI. CDR3 DNA: TGTGCCAGCAGTTACATCACGGTGGGGGAGGCCCAGTACTTC. It encodes CASSYITVGEAQYF.

The chain joins TRBV9 to TRBJ1-2; 10 nucleotides agree with TRBD1. Germline V gene data show CDR1 as SGDLS and CDR2 as YYNGEE. The CDR3 covers 13 residues. Germline trimming cut 3 bases from V and 6 bases from J; bases unmatched to any gene: 2. CDR3 nucleotides: TGTGCCAGCAGCGGAGACAGGGGGCATGGCTACACCTTC. Encoded protein: CASSGDRGHGYTF.

The chain joins TRBV29-1 to TRBJ2-5; D is unresolved. From germline, CDR1 is SQVTM and CDR2 ANQGSEA. The ends were cut back, 3 bases at V and 2 bases at J, with 10 bases in the middle. This CDR3 is 13 amino acids long. CDR3 sequence reads: CSVDSGRQETQYF. The CDR3 nucleotides read TGCAGCGTTGATAGTGGTAGGCAAGAGACCCAGTACTTC.